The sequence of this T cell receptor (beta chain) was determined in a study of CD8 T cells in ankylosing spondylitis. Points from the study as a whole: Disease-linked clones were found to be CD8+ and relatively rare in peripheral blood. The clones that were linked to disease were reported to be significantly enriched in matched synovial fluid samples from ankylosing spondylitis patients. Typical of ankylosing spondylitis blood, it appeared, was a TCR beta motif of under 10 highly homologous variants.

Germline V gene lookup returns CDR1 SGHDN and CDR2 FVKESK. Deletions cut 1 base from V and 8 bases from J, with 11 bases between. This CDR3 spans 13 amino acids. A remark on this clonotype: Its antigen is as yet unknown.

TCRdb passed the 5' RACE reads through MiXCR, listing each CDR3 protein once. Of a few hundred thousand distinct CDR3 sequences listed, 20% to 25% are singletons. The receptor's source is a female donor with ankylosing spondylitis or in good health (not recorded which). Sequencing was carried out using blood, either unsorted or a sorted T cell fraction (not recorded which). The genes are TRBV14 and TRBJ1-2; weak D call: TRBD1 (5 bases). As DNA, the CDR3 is TGTGCCAGCAGCCAAGTGGCCGGGGCAGGCTACACCTTC. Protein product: CASSQVAGAGYTF.